These 29 T cell receptor beta chains were all obtained from the same sample, sequenced in a study of naive and memory T cell subsets. Broader study findings: Especially in CD8 cells, naive repertoires contained a few larger clonotypes, possibly CD45RA-re-expressing memory cells.

Both TRBC1 and TRBC2 were covered by a beta constant-region primer of two equimolar oligonucleotides. Four rounds of PCR amplified the ligated cDNA using nested alpha and beta constant-region primers plus SP2. TCRdb re-called the UMI-ligation and nested PCR reads through MiXCR, storing one row per CDR3 protein. The table lists roughly 150,000 distinct CDR3 sequences, approximately 18% of them singletons, with about 0.6% in the top ten. Antigens for these TCRs are unknown. Material for sequencing was naive CD8+ T cells from blood. Receptor source: a human donor in good health.

The chain recombines TRBV6-6 with TRBJ2-3; D remains unclear. Trimming stripped 6 bases from V and 4 bases from J, with 5 bases between. CDR1 is MNHNY, CDR2 SVGAGI, per germline (reference sequence). The CDR3 loop spans 11 amino acids. The CDR3 protein is CASRMSDTQYF. The CDR3 DNA reads TGTGCCAGCAGGATGTCAGATACGCAGTATTTT.

The gene calls are TRBV27 and TRBJ2-3; TRBD2 agrees at 8 bases. The CDR3 length is 17 residues. The germline gives CDR1 MNHEY, CDR2 SMNVEV (reference sequence). V lost 6 bases to trimming and J lost 6 bases; unmatched junction nucleotides: 17. CDR3 region: CASSLIIGGLGGDTQYF. In nucleotides, the CDR3 is TGTGCCAGCAGCCTAATTATCGGGGGACTAGGTGGGGATACGCAGTATTTT.

This clonotype was seen a handful of times. The J gene is TRBJ2-1, the V gene TRBV28, with 13 bases that match TRBD2. With V trimmed by 5 bases and J by 4 bases, 11 bases remained unmatched. From germline, CDR1 is MDHEN and CDR2 SYDVKM. The CDR3 spans 18 residues. The DNA for the CDR3 is TGTGCCAGCAGTCCCCGGATCTGGACTAGCGGGAGATACAATGAGCAGTTCTTC. It is translated as CASSPRIWTSGRYNEQFF.

The chain recombines TRBV6-5 with TRBJ2-7; 10 bases are a match to TRBD1. This CDR3 is 15 amino acids long. Per the germline V gene, CDR1 is MNHEY and CDR2 is SVGAGI. The V gene end was trimmed by 2 bases and the J gene end by 6 bases; junction bases not matched to a gene: 7. The CDR3 spells CASSYPGTGVSEQYF. For the CDR3, the DNA is TGTGCCAGCAGTTACCCCGGGACAGGGGTAAGCGAGCAGTACTTC.

This clonotype was recorded many times. This rearrangement joins TRBV7-9 to TRBJ1-1, with D uncertain. Trimming left V 5 bases short and J 0 bases short, with 7 bases between. The CDR3 has 13 residues. Germline CDR1 SEHNR, CDR2 FQNEAQ (reference sequence). This CDR3 reads CASSAGLNTEAFF. In DNA form, the CDR3 reads TGTGCCAGCAGCGCCGGGCTGAACACTGAAGCTTTCTTT.

A few counts support this clonotype. The chain is built from TRBV29-1 and TRBJ1-1; D remains unclear. This CDR3 spans 12 amino acids. Germline V gene data show CDR1 as SQVTM and CDR2 as ANQGSEA. The V and J ends lost 5 bases and 1 base respectively, with 8 bases between them. CDR3: CSVRPSNTEAFF. In DNA, the CDR3 is TGCAGCGTTAGACCTTCGAACACTGAAGCTTTCTTT.

In its sample, this clonotype was seen once. The rearrangement links TRBV6-5 to TRBJ2-2; weak D call: TRBD1 (6 bases). This CDR3 spans 16 amino acids. V was clipped by 2 bases and J by 4 bases, with 14 bases between them. Germline CDR1 MNHEY, CDR2 SVGAGI. CDR3 region: CASSYRSGDLTGELFF. The CDR3 DNA sequence: TGTGCCAGCAGTTACAGATCAGGGGACCTCACCGGGGAGCTGTTTTTT.

This clonotype was counted a few times. The gene calls are TRBV4-2 and TRBJ2-7, with D maybe TRBD2 (6 bases). This CDR3 region has 17 residues. Trimming took 2 bases from V and 3 from J, leaving 20 bases between them. Germline CDR1 and CDR2: LGHNA and YNFKEQ. The CDR3 region is CASSQHRSGWGDYEQYF. The CDR3 nucleotides read TGTGCCAGCAGCCAACATCGAAGTGGTTGGGGGGACTACGAGCAGTACTTC.

In its sample, this clonotype was seen a few times. The V and J genes are TRBV7-9 and TRBJ2-7; D is unresolved. This CDR3 spans 12 amino acids. The V end was cut by 6 bases, the J end by 7 bases, with 13 bases between. Germline V gene sequence: CDR1 SEHNR, CDR2 FQNEAQ (reference sequence). CDR3 loop: CASREPTGEQYF. The CDR3 DNA follows: TGTGCCAGCAGGGAGCCGACGGGTGAGCAGTACTTC.

This clonotype was counted only a few times. This chain uses TRBV7-9 with TRBJ2-7; possible D gene TRBD1, 6 bases. V gave up 4 bases and J gave up 4 bases, with 14 bases separating them. The CDR3 is made up of 14 amino acids. Germline CDR1 SEHNR, CDR2 FQNEAQ (reference sequence). The CDR3 protein is CASSSGQRRYEQYF. In DNA form, the CDR3 reads TGTGCCAGCAGCTCTGGACAGAGAAGGTACGAGCAGTACTTC. Based on the CDR3 plus reference TRBV7-9 and TRBJ2-7, the full variable domain is DTGVSQNPRHKITKRGQNVTFRCDPISEHNRLYWYRQTLGQGPEFLTYFQNEAQLEKSRLLSDRFSAERPKGSFSTLEIQRTEQGDSAMYLCASSSGQRRYEQYFGPGTRLTVT.

The chain uses TRBV6-1 and TRBJ1-2; maybe TRBD1 (6 bases). The ends were cut back, 2 bases at V and 4 bases at J, with 14 bases in the middle. The CDR3 is 15 residues long. Per the germline V gene, CDR1 is MNHNS and CDR2 is SASEGT. In nucleotides, the CDR3 is TGTGCCAGCAGTGAAAACCCAGGGGAAGGCTATGGCTACACCTTC. Its protein product is CASSENPGEGYGYTF.

This clonotype was seen a few times. The chain links TRBV3-1 to TRBJ1-2, with unresolved D. Trimming stripped 0 bases from V and 4 bases from J, with 3 bases between. This CDR3 spans 12 amino acids. CDR1 and CDR2 (germline): LGHDT, YNNKEL (reference sequence). In DNA form, the CDR3 reads TGTGCCAGCAGCCAAGATTTCTATGGCTACACCTTC. Its translation: CASSQDFYGYTF. Full variable domain (outside the CDR3, taken from reference TRBV3-1 and TRBJ1-2): DTAVSQTPKYLVTQMGNDKSIKCEQNLGHDTMYWYKQDSKKFLKIMFSYNNKELIINETVPNRFSPKSPDKAHLNLHINSLELGDSAVYFCASSQDFYGYTFGSGTRLTVV.

V and J are TRBV4-3 and TRBJ2-7; 8 positions agree with TRBD2. With V trimmed by 0 bases and J by 4 bases, 8 bases remained unmatched. Germline values: CDR1 LGHNA, CDR2 YSLEER. The CDR3 loop spans 16 amino acids. The CDR3 loop reads CASSQDRAGGVYEQYF. The DNA for the CDR3 is TGCGCCAGCAGCCAAGATCGGGCGGGAGGTGTGTACGAGCAGTACTTC.

In its sample, this clonotype was seen a few times. The CDR3 bases are TGTGCCAGCAGCCCTCCGGGACTAGCGACGATCTACGAGCAGTACTTC. Amino acid sequence: CASSPPGLATIYEQYF. The genes are TRBV3-1 and TRBJ2-7; 10 nucleotides match TRBD2. The V and J ends lost 4 bases and 3 bases, in that order; junction bases with no gene match: 9. This CDR3 comprises 16 residues. The V gene's germline CDR1 is LGHDT and CDR2 YNNKEL (reference sequence).

This clonotype was seen only a few times. V is TRBV5-1 and J is TRBJ2-1; 7 bases are a match to TRBD1. Trimming removed 0 bases from V and 2 bases from J; junction bases left unmatched: 5. CDR3 size: 16 residues. CDR1 and CDR2 (germline): SGHRS, YFSETQ. CDR3 bases: TGCGCCAGCAGCTTGGGACAGGGCATTCCCTACAATGAGCAGTTCTTC. It codes for CASSLGQGIPYNEQFF.

The CDR3 DNA reads TGCGCCAGCAGTGAGCCATTCCCGGGACTAGCGGACTCCTACAATGAGCAGTTCTTC. This translates into CASSEPFPGLADSYNEQFF. This chain links TRBV10-2 with TRBJ2-1; 11 bases agree with TRBD2. Trimming took 2 bases from V and 0 from J; bases not matched to a gene: 9. Germline V CDR1 and CDR2: WSHSY, SAAADI. The CDR3 length is 19 residues.

This clonotype was counted a few times. The chain joins TRBV11-2 to TRBJ2-2; D may match TRBD1 or TRBD2 (5 bases each). The V gene's germline CDR1 is SGHAT and CDR2 FQNNGV. The ends were cut back, 5 bases at V and 11 bases at J, with 24 bases in the middle. The CDR3 runs 16 residues. CDR3 sequence reads: CASSDGHNPTPGELFF. DNA for the CDR3: TGTGCCAGCAGCGATGGACACAACCCTACACCGGGAGAGCTGTTTTTT.

This clonotype was seen more than once but under ten times. This chain links TRBV7-9 with TRBJ2-1; D is perhaps TRBD1 or TRBD2 (8 bases each). Trimming stripped 5 bases from V and 7 bases from J, with 21 bases between. CDR1 is SEHNR, CDR2 FQNEAQ, per germline (reference sequence). CDR3 length: 16 residues. This chain's CDR3 is CASSPPGGREGNEQFF. The CDR3 nucleotides read TGTGCCAGCAGCCCCCCAGGGGGCCGGGAGGGGAATGAGCAGTTCTTC.

In its sample, this clonotype was seen a few times. The CDR3 bases are TGTGCCTGGATCCGGGACAGTTCCTACGAGCAGTACTTC. Its translation: CAWIRDSSYEQYF. V and J are TRBV30 and TRBJ2-7; 7 bases map to TRBD1. This CDR3 is built from 13 residues. CDR1 and CDR2 (germline): GTSNPN, SVGIG (reference sequence). The V and J ends lost 4 bases and 1 base, in that order; junction bases with no gene match: 4.

There are a few counts of this clonotype. In nucleotides, the CDR3 is TGTGCCAGCAGTTACTCCGGGGAAAAAAACATTCAGTACTTC. Translation gives CASSYSGEKNIQYF. The V and J genes are TRBV6-5 and TRBJ2-4, with a tentative D call TRBD2 (5 bases). The CDR3 contains 14 residues. Germline V gene sequence: CDR1 MNHEY, CDR2 SVGAGI. V gave up 0 bases and J gave up 4 bases, with 7 bases separating them.

This clonotype appeared a few times. This chain links TRBV24-1 with TRBJ1-2; 8 bases map to TRBD1. This CDR3 spans 12 amino acids. After removal of 4 bases from V and 6 bases from J, the junction contained 0 bases not matched to a gene. Germline CDR1 KGHDR, CDR2 SFDVKD. CDR3 nucleotide sequence: TGTGCCACCAGTGAGGGACAGGATGGCTACACCTTC. This translates into CATSEGQDGYTF.

The table lists this clonotype with a few counts. The rearrangement links TRBV28 to TRBJ1-6; D may be TRBD1 (6 bases). V was pared by 5 bases and J by 13 bases, with 12 bases between. This CDR3 has 12 residues. Germline V gives CDR1 MDHEN, CDR2 SYDVKM. CDR3 DNA sequence: TGTGCCAGCAGTCCAAGGGGGGAGCCCCTCCACTTT. Protein: CASSPRGEPLHF.

V is TRBV27 and J is TRBJ2-7, with D possibly being TRBD1 (5 bases). The V gene's germline CDR1 is MNHEY and CDR2 SMNVEV (reference sequence). V shed 0 bases and J shed 5 bases, with 11 bases lying between them. The CDR3 sequence is 14 residues long. CDR3 region: CASSLSPGSHEQYF. CDR3 coding DNA: TGTGCCAGCAGTTTATCCCCAGGGTCCCACGAGCAGTACTTC.

This chain joins TRBV27 and TRBJ2-7, with 7 bases aligning to TRBD1. The germline gives CDR1 MNHEY, CDR2 SMNVEV (reference sequence). This CDR3 comprises 15 residues. V lost 6 bases and J lost 3; bases outside the gene matches: 11. CDR3 DNA: TGTGCCAGCAGGCTGAGATACAGGGGAGTCTACGAGCAGTACTTC. Amino acid sequence: CASRLRYRGVYEQYF.

The sample holds a few counts of this clonotype. The chain combines TRBV28 with TRBJ1-2; maybe TRBD1 (5 bases). CDR3 size: 15 residues. V lost 3 bases, J lost 3 bases, and 14 bases lay in between. Germline V CDR1 and CDR2: MDHEN, SYDVKM. CDR3 loop: CASSFAGRGDYGYTF. Written as DNA, the CDR3 is TGTGCCAGCAGTTTTGCAGGGAGAGGAGACTATGGCTACACCTTC.

This chain joins TRBV7-9 and TRBJ2-2; D not resolved. Germline assignment: CDR1 SEHNR and CDR2 FQNEAQ (reference sequence). V lost 4 bases to trimming and J lost 4 bases, with 10 bases between them. The CDR3 contains 14 residues. The CDR3 DNA is TGTGCCAGCAGCTACGTCATGAGCACCGGGGAGCTGTTTTTT. Translation gives CASSYVMSTGELFF.

This clonotype was counted a few times. The chain joins TRBV30 to TRBJ2-7, with D unclear. Trimming shortened V by 0 bases and J by 6 bases, and 12 bases separated the two germline ends. Germline values: CDR1 GTSNPN, CDR2 SVGIG (reference sequence). The CDR3 length is 13 residues. This chain's CDR3 is CAWSVGVGAEQYF. The CDR3 DNA reads as TGTGCCTGGAGTGTAGGTGTAGGCGCCGAGCAGTACTTC.

This clonotype was counted a few times. V and J are TRBV7-8 and TRBJ2-5; 13 bases agree with TRBD2. Germline V gives CDR1 SGHVS, CDR2 FQNEAQ. Trimming cost V 7 bases and J 5 bases; bases outside gene matches: 7. This CDR3 is built from 15 residues. The CDR3 reads CASTRTSGSLETQYF. The CDR3 DNA is TGTGCCAGCACCCGGACTAGCGGGAGCCTTGAGACCCAGTACTTC.

This clonotype showed up just a few times. V gene TRBV9 combines with J gene TRBJ2-1; 11 bases line up with TRBD1. The V segment lost 4 bases and the J segment 10 bases; nucleotides outside the gene matches: 4. The CDR3 runs 13 residues. The V gene's germline CDR1 is SGDLS and CDR2 YYNGEE. CDR3 DNA: TGTGCCAGCAGCCTGGACAGGGGGCACGAGCAGTTCTTC. Translation gives CASSLDRGHEQFF.